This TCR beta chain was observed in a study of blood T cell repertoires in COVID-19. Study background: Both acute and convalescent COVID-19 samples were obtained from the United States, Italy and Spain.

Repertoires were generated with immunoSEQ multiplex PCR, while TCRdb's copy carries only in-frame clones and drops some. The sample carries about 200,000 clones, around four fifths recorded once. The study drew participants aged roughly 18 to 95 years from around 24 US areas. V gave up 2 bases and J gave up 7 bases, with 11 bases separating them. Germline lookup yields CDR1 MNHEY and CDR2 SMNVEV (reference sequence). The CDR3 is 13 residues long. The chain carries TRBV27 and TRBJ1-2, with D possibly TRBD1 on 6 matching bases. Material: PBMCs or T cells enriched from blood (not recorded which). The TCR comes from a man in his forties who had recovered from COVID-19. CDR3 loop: CASSLNRVVGYTF. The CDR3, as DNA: TGTGCCAGCAGTTTAAACAGGGTGGTTGGCTACACCTTC.